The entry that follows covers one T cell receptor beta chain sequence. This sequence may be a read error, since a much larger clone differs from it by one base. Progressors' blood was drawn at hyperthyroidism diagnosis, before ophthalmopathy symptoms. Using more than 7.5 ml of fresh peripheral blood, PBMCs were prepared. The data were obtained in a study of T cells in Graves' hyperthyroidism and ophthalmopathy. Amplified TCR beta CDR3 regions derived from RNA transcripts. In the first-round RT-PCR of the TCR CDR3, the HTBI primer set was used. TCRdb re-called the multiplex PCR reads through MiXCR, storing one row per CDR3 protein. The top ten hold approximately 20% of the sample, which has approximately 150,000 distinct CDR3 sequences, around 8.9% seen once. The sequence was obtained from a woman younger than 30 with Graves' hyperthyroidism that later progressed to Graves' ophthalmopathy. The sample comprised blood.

The CDR3 DNA sequence: TGTGCCAGCCGCCTGACTCATGGGCAGTTCTTC. Protein: CASRLTHGQFF. The chain has TRBV28 and TRBJ2-1; D unresolved. The V and J ends lost 8 bases and 12 bases respectively, with 14 bases between them. Germline-derived CDR1 and CDR2 are MDHEN and SYDVKM. The CDR3 contains 11 residues.